The clone carrying this TCR beta chain showed up just a few times. The antigen is unknown. The sample originates from a study of T cell repertoires in cytomegalovirus infection. TCRdb reanalysed the reads using MiXCR and keeps one entry per CDR3 protein. In the table there are about 570,000 distinct CDR3 sequences, roughly 43% of which are singletons. The CDR3 contains 14 residues. V lost 1 base and J lost 5, with 9 bases in between. The germline CDR1 and CDR2 sequences are SGHTA and FQGNSA. The source of this sequence is a human donor in good health (CMV status not recorded). Some clones in this sample may be carry-over from other donors' samples. This sequence joins TRBV7-2 and TRBJ1-5, with D unclear. The sample here was cultured PBMCs, taken from culture after CMV antigen stimulation. CDR3 nucleotides: TGTGCCAGCAGCTTAGAGTGGGGAGATCAGCCCCAGCATTTT. Protein sequence: CASSLEWGDQPQHF.